A single sample is the source of the 29 T cell receptor beta chains below, sequenced in a study of early T cells in non-severe SARS-CoV-2 infection. In TCRdb, the 5' RACE reads were re-called with MiXCR into one record per CDR3 protein. The data show around 28,000 distinct CDR3 sequences, 5.1% seen once. The source material was whole blood. The receptors derive from an adult who was a healthcare worker with PCR-confirmed SARS-CoV-2 infection or an uninfected control (not recorded which).

There are a few counts of this clonotype. V and J are TRBV7-2 and TRBJ2-1; a possible D gene is TRBD1 (5 bases). V shed 0 bases and J shed 5 bases, with 8 bases lying between them. The CDR3 extends over 14 amino acids. Germline lookup yields CDR1 SGHTA and CDR2 FQGNSA. This CDR3 reads CASSLADTDNEQFF. CDR3 coding DNA: TGTGCCAGCAGCTTAGCGGACACCGACAATGAGCAGTTCTTC.

This clonotype was observed many times. V usage is TRBV27 and J usage is TRBJ2-3; the D gene is possibly TRBD1 (6 bases). Germline loops: CDR1 MNHEY, CDR2 SMNVEV (reference sequence). V lost 2 bases and J 1 base, leaving 7 bases between the germline ends. The CDR3 spans 14 residues. This CDR3 reads CASSLRTGTDTQYF. In nucleotides, the CDR3 is TGTGCCAGCAGTTTACGGACAGGCACAGATACGCAGTATTTT.

The sample holds many counts of this clonotype. The V call is TRBV11-3, the J call TRBJ2-3; D remains ambiguous. V was clipped by 5 bases and J by 0 bases, with 9 bases between them. CDR1 is SGHNT and CDR2 is YENEEA in the germline V gene. The CDR3 loop spans 14 amino acids. CDR3 nucleotides: TGTGCCAGCAGCCCTTTTGCTAGCACAGATACGCAGTATTTT. Its protein is CASSPFASTDTQYF.

This clonotype has at least ten counts. This chain joins TRBV6-2 or TRBV6-3 and TRBJ2-1, with a tentative D call TRBD2 (5 bases). The CDR3 is made up of 14 amino acids. V lost 2 bases and J lost 3, with 8 bases in between. Germline V CDR1 and CDR2: MNHEY, SVGEGT. In DNA, the CDR3 is TGTGCCAGCAGTTACGCGAGGGACTACAATGAGCAGTTCTTC. Residues: CASSYARDYNEQFF.

This clonotype is labeled medium-sized (0.01 to 0.1%). The V and J genes are TRBV20-1 and TRBJ2-1; D remains unclear. The CDR3 is 15 amino acids. CDR1 and CDR2 from the germline V gene are DFQATT and SNEGSKA (reference sequence). Trimming removed 6 bases at V and 1 base at J, with 16 bases between. CDR3 in DNA: TGCAGTGCAGTGGCGGAGAGTAGGTCCTACAATGAGCAGTTCTTC. It is translated as CSAVAESRSYNEQFF.

This clonotype has a handful of counts. The chain recombines TRBV30 with TRBJ1-1, with no clear D. Per the germline V gene, CDR1 is GTSNPN and CDR2 is SVGIG (reference sequence). The CDR3 runs 11 residues. The V and J ends lost 0 bases and 5 bases respectively, with 4 bases between them. The CDR3 DNA is TGTGCCTGGAGTGTAGGGACTGAAGCTTTCTTT. Amino acid sequence: CAWSVGTEAFF.

The V and J genes are TRBV11-2 and TRBJ2-1; the match to TRBD2 covers 8 bases. V gave up 3 bases and J gave up 4 bases; unmatched junction bases: 2. Germline values: CDR1 SGHAT, CDR2 FQNNGV. CDR3 length equals 14 residues. CDR3 sequence: CASSFPSGYNEQFF. The CDR3 nucleotides are TGTGCCAGCAGCTTCCCTAGCGGGTACAATGAGCAGTTCTTC.

This clonotype was counted ten times or more. The rearrangement uses TRBV7-7 and TRBJ2-1; no reliable D call. The V gene lost 11 bases and the J gene lost 8 bases, with 4 bases spanning the gap. Germline assignment: CDR1 SSHAT and CDR2 FNYEAQ (reference sequence). The CDR3 runs to 8 residues. CDR3 in amino acids: CAVHEQFF. The DNA of the CDR3 is TGTGCCGTTCATGAGCAGTTCTTC. Combining the CDR3 with reference TRBV7-7 and TRBJ2-1 gives the whole variable domain GAGVSQSPRYKVTKRGQDVTLRCDPISSHATLYWYQQALGQGPEFLTYFNYEAQPDKSGLPSDRFSAERPEGSISTLTIQRTEQRDSAMYRCAVHEQFFGPGTRLTVL.

This clonotype is medium-sized (0.01 to 0.1%) in the sample. The V gene is TRBV11-3, the J gene TRBJ2-1; D is perhaps TRBD2 (5 bases). Trimming stripped 3 bases from V and 8 bases from J, with 8 bases between. The V gene's germline CDR1 is SGHNT and CDR2 YENEEA. This CDR3 has 12 residues. CDR3 in amino acids: CASSFNSDEQFF. The CDR3 bases are TGTGCCAGCAGCTTCAATAGCGATGAGCAGTTCTTC. The variable domain in full, with the rest retrieved from reference TRBV11-3 and TRBJ2-1, is EAGVVQSPRYKIIEKKQPVAFWCNPISGHNTLYWYLQNLGQGPELLIRYENEEAVDDSQLPKDRFSAERLKGVDSTLKIQPAELGDSAVYLCASSFNSDEQFFGPGTRLTVL.

The chain employs TRBV11-2 and TRBJ1-3; D ambiguous. The CDR3 spans 14 residues. V lost 3 bases and J 2 bases, leaving 8 bases between the germline ends. Germline CDR1 SGHAT, CDR2 FQNNGV. The CDR3, as DNA: TGTGCCAGCAGCTTGTCTGGGCCTGGAAACACCATATATTTT. This sequence encodes CASSLSGPGNTIYF.

This clonotype was found many times. Here the CDR3 DNA reads TGTGCCAGCACAGACGCCTACGAGCAGTACTTC. This translates into CASTDAYEQYF. The chain recombines TRBV7-9 with TRBJ2-7; D unresolved. CDR3 size: 11 residues. Germline CDR1 SEHNR, CDR2 FQNEAQ (reference sequence). With 7 bases removed from V and 2 bases from J, the gap between germline ends came to 6 bases.

By sample share, this clonotype is medium-sized. The chain is built from TRBV7-2 and TRBJ2-3; 7 bases line up with TRBD1. V trimming: 6 bases; J trimming: 0 bases; junction bases outside the gene matches: 3. This CDR3 region has 14 residues. Germline lookup yields CDR1 SGHTA and CDR2 FQGNSA. Written as DNA, the CDR3 is TGTGCCAGCAGGTCAGGGGGTAGCACAGATACGCAGTATTTT. Translating it yields CASRSGGSTDTQYF.

This clonotype rates as medium-sized. This chain joins TRBV5-1 and TRBJ1-5; 9 nucleotides match TRBD1. Germline trimming cut 6 bases from V and 4 bases from J; bases unmatched to any gene: 8. There are 15 residues in the CDR3. Germline CDR1 SGHRS, CDR2 YFSETQ. Here the CDR3 DNA reads TGCGCCAGCAAAACCGGGACAGGGTCGAATCAGCCCCAGCATTTT. This translates into CASKTGTGSNQPQHF.

This clonotype was counted ten times or more. One junction end disagrees with the germline gene, perhaps due to a read error. V and J are TRBV7-2 and TRBJ2-1; TRBD2 aligns across 7 bases. Germline V gene sequence: CDR1 SGHTA, CDR2 FQGNSA. The length of the CDR3 is 17 residues. CDR3 DNA sequence: TGTGCCAGCAGCATCCCCGAAGGTAGCGGGTCCTCCAATGAGCAGTTCTTC. This codes for CASSIPEGSGSSNEQFF. The whole variable domain, filled in from reference TRBV7-2 and TRBJ2-1, reads GAGVSQSPSNKVTEKGKDVELRCDPISGHTALYWYRQSLGQGLEFLIYFQGNSAPDKSGLPSDRFSAERTGGSVSTLTIQRTQQEDSAVYLCASSIPEGSGSSNEQFFGPGTRLTVL.

This clonotype was counted ten times or more. V and J are TRBV30 and TRBJ1-2; TRBD1 is a possible D gene (5 bases). The CDR3 runs to 13 residues. Germline CDR1 GTSNPN, CDR2 SVGIG (reference sequence). Trimming pared 4 bases from V and 0 bases from J, leaving 9 bases between. The CDR3 bases are TGTGCCTGGAATCAGGGAGCTAACTATGGCTACACCTTC. It specifies CAWNQGANYGYTF.

In its sample, this clonotype was seen many times. The V and J genes are TRBV7-8 and TRBJ2-1; 13 bases line up with TRBD2. Germline V CDR1 and CDR2: SGHVS, FQNEAQ. V dropped 5 bases and J dropped 6; count of bases not matched to a gene: 4. This CDR3 has 15 amino acids. CDR3 in amino acids: CASSRGTSGTNEQFF. Written as DNA, the CDR3 is TGTGCCAGCAGCCGCGGGACTAGCGGGACCAATGAGCAGTTCTTC.

The sample holds many counts of this clonotype. The chain employs TRBV10-3 and TRBJ1-1; a weak D match, TRBD1 (6 bases). The CDR3 consists of 15 residues. In germline, CDR1 is ENHRY, CDR2 SYGVKD. Trimming removed 6 bases from V and 0 bases from J, with 14 bases in between. The CDR3 nucleotides are TGTGCCATCAGGGAAACCGGACAGCTGAACACTGAAGCTTTCTTT. It translates to CAIRETGQLNTEAFF.

This clonotype has only a few counts. The chain joins TRBV6-5 to TRBJ2-7; TRBD2 aligns across 9 bases. The J segment lost 4 bases and the V segment lost 7 bases, leaving 14 bases of the junction unmatched. This CDR3 has 16 residues. In germline, CDR1 is MNHEY, CDR2 SVGAGI. The CDR3 is CASKPIAGGLIYEQYF. As DNA, the CDR3 is TGTGCCAGCAAACCGATCGCGGGAGGGCTTATTTACGAGCAGTACTTC.

In this sample, this clonotype turned up many times. The conserved final phenylalanine or tryptophan is absent from the CDR3, which likely points to a read error. Because the CDR3's place on the DNA is in doubt, the DNA is left out and the CDR3 is given as listed by TCRdb. The V call is TRBV10-3, the J call TRBJ2-5; the table assigns TRBD2, which was not confirmed against the DNA. Germline CDR1 is ENHRY and CDR2 is SYGVKD. The CDR3 length is 10 residues, termini included. CDR3 loop: CAISFPGTYL.

This clonotype showed up many times. The chain links TRBV2 to TRBJ2-2; D is ambiguous. From germline, CDR1 is SNHLY and CDR2 FYNNEI. V was trimmed by 6 bases and J by 5 bases, leaving 4 bases between them. This CDR3 is built from 11 residues. The CDR3 DNA is TGTGCCAGCAGCCGGACCGGGGAGCTGTTTTTT. Its protein product is CASSRTGELFF.

Many counts were recorded for this clonotype. This chain links TRBV7-2 with TRBJ2-5; a possible D gene is TRBD2 (6 bases). Germline-derived CDR1 and CDR2 are SGHTA and FQGNSA. The V end was cut by 5 bases, the J end by 7 bases, with 17 bases between. The CDR3 length is 14 residues. CDR3 sequence reads: CASSGGIPKGTQYF. The DNA of the CDR3 is TGTGCCAGCAGCGGCGGGATCCCAAAGGGGACCCAGTACTTC.

This clonotype was observed many times. CDR3 sequence: CSARGADQDSPLHF. In DNA, the CDR3 is TGCAGTGCTAGAGGGGCCGACCAAGATTCACCCCTCCACTTT. This sequence joins TRBV20-1 and TRBJ1-6, with no clear D. The CDR3 covers 14 residues. CDR1 DFQATT and CDR2 SNEGSKA come from the germline V gene (reference sequence). The ends were cut back, 1 base at V and 8 bases at J, with 12 bases in the middle.

This chain uses TRBV7-9 with TRBJ2-5, with TRBD2 matching over 12 bases. The CDR3 loop spans 15 amino acids. CDR1 SEHNR and CDR2 FQNEAQ come from the germline V gene (reference sequence). Trimming at V came to 2 bases and at J to 5 bases, leaving 3 bases not matched to a gene. The CDR3 sequence: CASSLLAGGPETQYF. For the CDR3, the DNA is TGTGCCAGCAGCTTACTAGCGGGAGGGCCGGAGACCCAGTACTTC.

About this clonotype itself: This may be a read error, as it is one base from a much larger clone. V usage is TRBV29-1 and J usage is TRBJ2-7; 11 bases line up with TRBD2. From germline, CDR1 is SQVTM and CDR2 ANQGSEA. V was pared by 7 bases and J by 7 bases, with 9 bases of the junction left unmatched. The CDR3 is 13 amino acids. Here the CDR3 reads CSAVTSGVGEQYF. DNA of the CDR3: TGCAGCGCCGTGACTAGCGGGGTAGGGGAGCAGTACTTC.

The chain recombines TRBV20-1 with TRBJ1-2, with D tentatively TRBD1 (5 bases). Germline-derived CDR1 and CDR2 are DFQATT and SNEGSKA (reference sequence). V was shortened by 6 bases and J by 5 bases, with 16 bases between the two germline ends. This CDR3 comprises 13 residues. The CDR3 coding sequence is TGCAGTGCCAAAGGACAACCTGGGTATGGCTACACCTTC. It yields the protein CSAKGQPGYGYTF.

There are many counts of this clonotype. V usage is TRBV25-1 and J usage is TRBJ2-5, with D possibly TRBD2 on 6 matching bases. Trimming took 6 bases from V and 2 from J, leaving 13 bases between them. The CDR3 extends over 14 amino acids. Looked up from germline, CDR1 is MGHDK and CDR2 is SYGVNS. CDR3 loop: CASRTDGSQETQYF. The CDR3 nucleotides are TGTGCCAGCAGAACGGACGGGAGTCAAGAGACCCAGTACTTC.

This clonotype has at least ten counts. The chain joins TRBV5-1 to TRBJ2-5, with 12 bases that match TRBD1. The CDR3 length is 16 residues. With V trimmed by 4 bases and J by 4 bases, 8 bases remained unmatched. Germline CDR1 reads SGHRS; CDR2 reads YFSETQ. The CDR3: CASSRNPGQGAETQYF. CDR3 sequence (DNA): TGCGCCAGCAGCCGAAACCCGGGACAGGGGGCAGAGACCCAGTACTTC.

In this sample, this clonotype turned up a few times. The chain carries TRBV12-3 or TRBV12-4 and TRBJ1-4, with 11 bases fitting TRBD1. Germline trimming cut 11 bases from V and 6 bases from J; bases unmatched to any gene: 5. The CDR3 length is 13 residues. CDR3 in amino acids: CASRTGGYEKLFF. The DNA for the CDR3 is TGTGCCTCCCGGACAGGGGGCTATGAAAAACTGTTTTTT.

This clonotype was seen at least ten times. This chain uses TRBV11-2 with TRBJ2-6, with D possibly TRBD1 on 5 matching bases. This CDR3 comprises 18 residues. V was trimmed by 2 bases and J by 0 bases, leaving 14 bases between them. In germline, CDR1 is SGHAT, CDR2 FQNNGV. DNA for the CDR3: TGTGCCAGCAGCTTAACAGGCCGGCGGCACTCTGGGGCCAACGTCCTGACTTTC. Its translation: CASSLTGRRHSGANVLTF.